This TCR beta chain was obtained from a study of beta chain features in type 1 diabetes. cDNA synthesis used the whole RNA isolate, giving expressed TCRB sequences. Only in-frame clones appear in the TCRdb table, and some are missing; sequencing was by immunoSEQ multiplex PCR. The data hold approximately 470,000 clones, with about 32% observed a single time. Germline CDR1 is SGDLS and CDR2 is YYNGEE. The junction had 5 bases not matched to a gene; V was cut back by 3 bases and J by 4 bases. The CDR3 runs to 15 residues. This clonotype originated in a man in his late teens or twenties in good health. This rearrangement joins TRBV9 to TRBJ1-4; 8 bases are shared with TRBD1. The material sequenced was naive CD4+ T cells from blood. CDR3 residues: CASSAGGWDNEKLFF. CDR3 DNA sequence: TGTGCCAGCAGCGCAGGGGGCTGGGATAATGAAAAACTGTTTTTT.